This T cell receptor beta chain was sequenced during a study of blood T cell repertoires in COVID-19. Per the authors' pipeline: Cell counts per sample came from amplifying reference gene primers. The assay was immunoSEQ multiplex PCR, and TCRdb's table has in-frame clones only and misses some. D and trimming come from the DNA, and the V and J calls and clone size come from that table. This table holds about 120,000 clones, approximately 87% found once. Sample: peripheral blood. The sequence derives from a woman between 65 and 79 years old with acute or convalescent COVID-19.

In DNA form, the CDR3 reads TGTGCCAGCAGACAGGGGAACACTGAAGCTTTCTTT. Encoded protein: CASRQGNTEAFF. The chain uses TRBV3-1 (or the pseudogene TRBV3-2) and TRBJ1-1, with D possibly matching TRBD1 (6 bases). Germline CDR1 reads LGHDT; CDR2 reads YNNKEL (reference sequence). The CDR3 is made up of 12 amino acids. The V end was cut by 6 bases, the J end by 1 base, with 6 bases between.